These 23 T cell receptor beta chains share one sample of origin, sequenced in a study of T cell repertoires in cytomegalovirus infection. From the reads, TCRdb called clonotypes with MiXCR, one entry per CDR3 protein. This sample has roughly 570,000 distinct CDR3 sequences; about 39% occur once, and the top ten carry 48%. No cognate antigen is known for these TCRs. This specimen consisted of cultured PBMCs, obtained from culture after CMV antigen stimulation. These receptors were taken from a human donor in good health (CMV status not recorded). Some clones in this sample may be carry-over from other donors' samples.

J is TRBJ2-3 and V is TRBV6-1; 7 bases are shared with TRBD1. The CDR3 sequence is 16 residues long. Trimming cost V 0 bases and J 0 bases; bases outside gene matches: 3. Germline-derived CDR1 and CDR2 are MNHNS and SASEGT. CDR3 DNA sequence: TGTGCCAGCAGTGAAGCGTACAGGGGTAGCACAGATACGCAGTATTTT. It yields the protein CASSEAYRGSTDTQYF.

The chain has TRBV12-3 or TRBV12-4 and TRBJ2-1; a possible D gene is TRBD2 (6 bases). The CDR3 totals 13 residues. Trimming took 10 bases from V and 9 from J, leaving 19 bases between them. The CDR3 nucleotides are TGTGCCACCCAGACTAGGCGAGTCGGTGAGCAGTTCTTC. Translated, it gives CATQTRRVGEQFF.

CDR3 residues: CASSQDPRGNTEAFF. Written as DNA, the CDR3 is TGTGCCAGCAGCCAAGATCCAAGGGGGAACACTGAAGCTTTCTTT. This sequence joins TRBV4-2 and TRBJ1-1, with D possibly matching TRBD1 (5 bases). Trimming removed 0 bases from V and 1 base from J, with 9 bases in between. This CDR3 has 15 residues. Germline V gene sequence: CDR1 LGHNA, CDR2 YNFKEQ.

This clonotype was found a few times. The rearrangement uses TRBV7-2 and TRBJ1-2, with D perhaps TRBD1 (5 bases). CDR3 length: 13 residues. Trimming pared 8 bases from V and 7 bases from J, leaving 17 bases between. CDR1 is SGHTA, CDR2 FQGNSA, per germline. The CDR3 spells CASGRTPGGGYTF. The CDR3 nucleotides read TGTGCCAGCGGAAGGACACCCGGCGGTGGCTACACCTTC.

This clonotype was detected a few times. V usage is TRBV20-1 and J usage is TRBJ2-3; D remains unclear. Trimming took off 2 bases at V and 6 bases at J, with 6 bases between the two ends. Germline CDR1 reads DFQATT; CDR2 reads SNEGSKA (reference sequence). The CDR3 totals 11 residues. CDR3 amino acids: CSARLGDTQYF. The CDR3 DNA follows: TGCAGTGCTAGACTCGGGGATACGCAGTATTTT.

The rearrangement links TRBV7-8 to TRBJ2-5, with 8 bases lining up with TRBD2. This CDR3 is built from 17 residues. The junction had 14 bases not matched to a gene; V was cut back by 1 base and J by 7 bases. From germline, CDR1 is SGHVS and CDR2 FQNEAQ. The CDR3 DNA reads TGTGCCAGCAGCTTAGGGACTAGCTTTAAGAATCTCGGGACCCAGTACTTC. This encodes CASSLGTSFKNLGTQYF.

V is TRBV7-6 and J is TRBJ1-6; 7 nucleotides agree with TRBD1. Per germline, CDR1 SGHVS and CDR2 FNYEAQ. This CDR3 comprises 13 residues. V dropped 5 bases and J dropped 8; count of bases not matched to a gene: 3. Here the CDR3 DNA reads TGTGCCAGCAGCCAACAGGGGCATTCACCCCTCCACTTT. Protein: CASSQQGHSPLHF. Filled out from reference TRBV7-6 and TRBJ1-6, the complete variable domain reads GAGVSQSPRYKVTKRGQDVALRCDPISGHVSLYWYRQALGQGPEFLTYFNYEAQQDKSGLPNDRFSAERPEGSISTLTIQRTEQRDSAMYRCASSQQGHSPLHFGNGTRLTVT.

The chain has TRBV7-9 and TRBJ1-5; D remains ambiguous. Germline assignment: CDR1 SEHNR and CDR2 FQNEAQ (reference sequence). Trimming removed 1 base from V and 0 bases from J, with 7 bases in between. The CDR3 is 15 residues long. CDR3: CASSLGQSSNQPQHF. Here the CDR3 DNA reads TGTGCCAGCAGCTTAGGGCAGAGTAGCAATCAGCCCCAGCATTTT.

The chain employs TRBV20-1 and TRBJ2-3, with TRBD2 matching over 10 bases. Germline lookup yields CDR1 DFQATT and CDR2 SNEGSKA (reference sequence). With V trimmed by 5 bases and J by 1 base, 6 bases remained unmatched. The CDR3 consists of 15 residues. The CDR3 reads CSARGLADGTDTQYF. CDR3 bases: TGCAGTGCTCGAGGACTAGCGGACGGCACAGATACGCAGTATTTT.

The V gene is TRBV6-5, the J gene TRBJ2-3; possible D gene TRBD2, 7 bases. V shed 8 bases and J shed 2 bases, with 17 bases lying between them. The germline V gene has CDR1 MNHEY and CDR2 SVGAGI. The CDR3 has 15 amino acids. The CDR3 reads CASGRGALPTDTQYF. The DNA of the CDR3 is TGTGCCAGCGGACGGGGGGCCTTACCCACAGATACGCAGTATTTT.

This clonotype was recorded a few times. The chain couples TRBV5-3 to TRBJ1-3, with D perhaps matching TRBD1 (5 bases). TRBV5-3 is flagged as an ORF with uncertain function. V lost 8 bases to trimming and J lost 0 bases, with 21 bases between them. The CDR3 runs 17 residues. CDR3: CASSTTDRDPSGNTIYF. CDR3 bases: TGTGCCAGCAGCACGACAGACCGGGACCCCTCTGGAAACACCATATATTTT.

The CDR3 is CASSFGPYTDTQYF. CDR3 DNA: TGTGCCAGCAGCTTTGGGCCATACACAGATACGCAGTATTTT. The gene calls are TRBV13 and TRBJ2-3; D not certain. CDR3 length equals 14 residues. The V gene's germline CDR1 is PRHDT and CDR2 FYEKMQ (reference sequence). V was cut by 3 bases and J by 2 bases, with 9 bases left in between. Complete variable domain (other parts from reference TRBV13 and TRBJ2-3): AAGVIQSPRHLIKEKRETATLKCYPIPRHDTVYWYQQGPGQDPQFLISFYEKMQSDKGSIPDRFSAQQFSDYHSELNMSSLELGDSALYFCASSFGPYTDTQYFGPGTRLTVL.

The V call is TRBV12-3 or TRBV12-4, the J call TRBJ1-3; D unresolved. V was clipped by 6 bases and J by 0 bases, with 9 bases between them. This CDR3 spans 14 amino acids. DNA for the CDR3: TGTGCCAGCAGCGGAGGCCGCTCTGGAAACACCATATATTTT. As protein: CASSGGRSGNTIYF.

The rearrangement joins TRBV7-8 to TRBJ1-1, with TRBD1 identical over 8 bases. CDR3 length: 15 amino acids. The germline V gene has CDR1 SGHVS and CDR2 FQNEAQ. Trimming removed 0 bases from V and 7 bases from J; junction bases left unmatched: 7. The CDR3 DNA sequence: TGTGCCAGCAGCTTAGCCCCAGGGGGCCGAGTTGAAGCTTTCTTT. It codes for CASSLAPGGRVEAFF.

The genes are TRBV12-5 and TRBJ2-5; 8 nucleotides line up with TRBD2. The CDR3 sequence is 14 residues long. J gave up 3 bases and V 1 base, and 1 base lay outside the gene matches. Germline V gene sequence: CDR1 LGHNT, CDR2 FRNRAP. CDR3 sequence reads: CASGLEGLEETQYF. CDR3 DNA: TGTGCTAGTGGTTTGGAGGGACTAGAAGAGACCCAGTACTTC.

This chain links TRBV6-5 with TRBJ2-3; maybe TRBD2 (5 bases). CDR1 is MNHEY, CDR2 SVGAGI, per germline. This CDR3 contains 15 residues. The V gene lost 0 bases and the J gene lost 1 base, with 8 bases spanning the gap. This CDR3 reads CASSYSGSGTDTQYF. The CDR3 DNA sequence: TGTGCCAGCAGTTACTCGGGGAGTGGCACAGATACGCAGTATTTT.

The chain is built from TRBV20-1 and TRBJ2-1; 12 bases align to TRBD2. The CDR3 covers 15 residues. CDR1 and CDR2 from the germline V gene are DFQATT and SNEGSKA (reference sequence). Unmatched junction bases numbered 7, after V lost 5 bases and J lost 5 bases. In DNA, the CDR3 is TGCAGTGCTCCGGATCGGACTAGCGGGAACAATGAGCAGTTCTTC. Its translation: CSAPDRTSGNNEQFF.

This clonotype occurred a few times. The chain joins TRBV15 to TRBJ2-1, with 12 nucleotides matching TRBD2. The CDR3 consists of 15 residues. With V trimmed by 1 base and J by 6 bases, 1 base remained unmatched. Germline CDR1 is LNHNV and CDR2 is YYDKDF (reference sequence). CDR3 coding DNA: TGTGCCACCAGCAGAGGACTAGCGGGAGTCAATGAGCAGTTCTTC. This sequence encodes CATSRGLAGVNEQFF. Full variable domain (remainder filled in from reference TRBV15 and TRBJ2-1): DAMVIQNPRYQVTQFGKPVTLSCSQTLNHNVMYWYQQKSSQAPKLLFHYYDKDFNNEADTPDNFQSRRPNTSFCFLDIRSPGLGDTAMYLCATSRGLAGVNEQFFGPGTRLTVL.

The chain has TRBV7-9 and TRBJ2-2; D remains unclear. CDR3 length: 14 residues. Per germline, CDR1 SEHNR and CDR2 FQNEAQ (reference sequence). V was cut by 1 base and J by 7 bases, with 10 bases left in between. The CDR3 loop is CASSLDSLHGELFF. The CDR3 DNA sequence: TGTGCCAGCAGCTTAGACTCCTTGCACGGGGAGCTGTTTTTT.

This clonotype was recorded a few times. DNA for the CDR3: TGTGCCAGCAGCCAGATCGGGGGAACCTTCCGGGAGACCCAGTACTTC. It codes for CASSQIGGTFRETQYF. The genes are TRBV3-1 and TRBJ2-5; tentatively, D is TRBD2 (6 bases). Germline values: CDR1 LGHDT, CDR2 YNNKEL (reference sequence). V was trimmed by 3 bases and J by 5 bases, leaving 19 bases between them. The CDR3 is made up of 16 amino acids.

In its sample, this clonotype was seen a few times. The chain carries TRBV6-1 and TRBJ2-1; 10 bases are shared with TRBD2. The germline V gene has CDR1 MNHNS and CDR2 SASEGT. This CDR3 has 17 amino acids. The junction had 17 bases not matched to a gene; V was cut back by 10 bases and J by 5 bases. Here the CDR3 reads CATSREIAGGTHNEQFF. CDR3 bases: TGTGCCACCAGCCGGGAAATAGCGGGAGGTACCCACAATGAGCAGTTCTTC.

The table lists this clonotype with a few counts. J is TRBJ2-5 and V is TRBV7-9; 7 bases line up with TRBD1. This CDR3 has 15 residues. J lost 2 bases, V lost 4 bases, and 7 bases had no gene match. Germline CDR1 and CDR2: SEHNR and FQNEAQ (reference sequence). CDR3 region: CASSWGQHKQETQYF. The CDR3 DNA is TGTGCCAGCAGCTGGGGACAGCACAAGCAAGAGACCCAGTACTTC.

V is TRBV27 and J is TRBJ2-7, with 9 bases identical to TRBD2. The germline V gene has CDR1 MNHEY and CDR2 SMNVEV (reference sequence). The CDR3 contains 15 residues. V lost 4 bases, J lost 2 bases, and 6 bases stayed unmatched. CDR3 protein: CASSSRTSVTYEQYF. CDR3 DNA: TGTGCCAGCAGTTCCCGGACTAGCGTAACCTACGAGCAGTACTTC.